Listed below are T cell receptor beta chains from one sample, sequenced in a study of Tregs in tolerant kidney transplant recipients. Data came from immunoSEQ multiplex PCR; TCRdb stores just in-frame clones and leaves some out. The sample contains fewer than 150,000 clones, about 90% of which appear only once. The specimen sequenced was CD4+ T cells from blood. The source is a human donor in good health. CDR3s include the opening cysteine and the closing phenylalanine or tryptophan. A D gene is named only where the DNA matches it firmly. Size is stated for part of the rows, as once, few or many counts, or as a class when the clone is expanded.

D,size,J,V,CDR3,DNA
-,-,TRBJ1-1,TRBV11-1,CASSLSGGKAFF,TGTGCCAGCTCCTTAAGCGGAGGAAAAGCTTTCTTT
-,-,TRBJ1-4,TRBV5-1,CASSPLQGGEKLFF,TGCGCCAGCAGCCCCTTACAGGGAGGCGAAAAACTGTTTTTT
-,-,TRBJ2-3,TRBV6-1,CASSWQGRSTDTQYF,TGTGCCAGCAGTTGGCAGGGTCGAAGCACAGATACGCAGTATTTT
TRBD1,-,TRBJ2-7,TRBV11-3,CASSLGGWGQGVDEQYF,TGTGCCAGCAGCTTAGGAGGCTGGGGACAGGGAGTCGACGAGCAGTACTTC
-,-,TRBJ2-7,TRBV27,CASSFSRSREPYEQYF,TGTGCCAGCAGTTTTTCCAGGTCCAGGGAACCCTACGAGCAGTACTTC
TRBD2,-,TRBJ2-3,TRBV5-1,CASSLATRTSEKDTQYF,TGCGCCAGCAGCTTGGCCACCCGGACTAGCGAGAAAGATACGCAGTATTTT
-,-,TRBJ1-5,TRBV19,CASSTLAGGTENPDSNQPQHF,TGTGCCAGTAGTACCCTCGCGGGGGGGACGGAAAATCCCGATAGCAATCAGCCCCAGCATTTT
-,-,TRBJ1-1,TRBV11-2,CASSPRRRLGEAFF,TGTGCCAGCAGCCCCCGCCGGAGGCTGGGTGAAGCTTTCTTT
TRBD1,-,TRBJ1-2,TRBV5-5,CASSNGTGHNYGYTF,TGTGCCAGCAGCAACGGGACAGGGCACAACTATGGCTACACCTTC
-,-,TRBJ1-2,TRBV9,CASSFSVQGPVGYTF,TGTGCCAGCAGCTTTAGCGTCCAGGGTCCGGTTGGCTACACCTTC
-,-,TRBJ2-3,TRBV5-6,CASSFEGDTQYF,TGTGCCAGCAGCTTTGAAGGAGATACGCAGTATTTT
-,-,TRBJ1-2,TRBV2,CASSELSFKGGYTF,TGTGCCAGCAGTGAACTCAGTTTTAAAGGTGGCTACACCTTC
-,-,TRBJ1-4,TRBV7-6,CASSLLESEKLFF,TGTGCCAGCAGCTTATTGGAGAGCGAAAAACTGTTTTTT
TRBD2,-,TRBJ2-2,TRBV7-8,CASSFWTSGRGSNTGELFF,TGTGCCAGCAGTTTCTGGACCAGCGGGAGAGGGTCGAACACCGGGGAGCTGTTTTTT
TRBD1,-,TRBJ1-2,TRBV2,CATRQGSYGYTF,TGTGCCACCAGACAGGGCAGCTATGGCTACACCTTC
-,-,TRBJ2-7,TRBV25-1,CASTRGREQYF,TGTGCCAGCACAAGGGGACGCGAGCAGTACTTC
-,-,TRBJ2-7,TRBV2,CASSGARRTYEQYF,TGTGCCAGCAGTGGGGCCCGGAGGACCTACGAGCAGTACTTC
-,once,TRBJ2-3,TRBV5-3,CARSLARGARTDTQYF,TGTGCCAGAAGCTTGGCGCGGGGAGCTCGCACAGATACGCAGTATTTT
-,-,TRBJ2-5,TRBV5-1,CASSLASQETQYF,TGCGCCAGCAGCTTGGCCTCTCAAGAGACCCAGTACTTC
TRBD1,-,TRBJ1-2,TRBV25-1,CASSEGQGTNGYTF,TGTGCCAGCAGTGAGGGACAGGGGACGAATGGCTACACCTTC
-,-,TRBJ2-5,TRBV11-2,CASSIGRETQYF,TGTGCCAGCAGCATTGGGAGGGAGACCCAGTACTTC
-,-,TRBJ2-5,TRBV11-2,CASSLDLLVQETQYF,TGTGCCAGCAGCTTAGATCTACTAGTCCAAGAGACCCAGTACTTC
-,-,TRBJ1-2,TRBV27,CASSANIGVLGSNYGYTF,TGTGCCAGCAGTGCAAATATAGGCGTATTGGGTTCTAACTATGGCTACACCTTC
TRBD1,-,TRBJ2-2,TRBV19,CASTDRGNTGELFF,TGTGCCAGTACGGACAGGGGGAACACCGGGGAGCTGTTTTTT
-,-,TRBJ1-1,TRBV5-1,CASSLGAGVSTEAFF,TGCGCCAGCAGCTTGGGGGCAGGGGTGAGCACTGAAGCTTTCTTT
TRBD2,-,TRBJ2-7,TRBV29-1,CSVEDGYSSGSYEQYF,TGCAGCGTTGAAGATGGGTACTCTAGCGGGAGCTACGAGCAGTACTTC
-,-,TRBJ1-5,TRBV7-2,CASSPGGGNQPQHF,TGTGCCAGCAGCCCTGGGGGTGGCAATCAGCCCCAGCATTTT
-,once,TRBJ1-1,TRBV19,CASSVVGGEAFF,TGTGCCAGTAGTGTGGTAGGTGGTGAAGCTTTCTTT
TRBD1,-,TRBJ1-2,TRBV5-4,CASGTDNGYTF,TGTGCCAGCGGGACAGATAATGGCTACACCTTC
-,-,TRBJ1-1,TRBV29-1,CSVVGGPTVNTEAFF,TGCAGCGTTGTAGGGGGACCGACAGTGAACACTGAAGCTTTCTTT
TRBD1,-,TRBJ1-5,TRBV6-1,CATSTGIGNQPQHF,TGTGCCACCTCGACAGGGATTGGCAATCAGCCCCAGCATTTT
-,-,TRBJ2-7,TRBV7-2,CASSLAFGGSYEQYF,TGTGCCAGCAGCTTAGCCTTTGGAGGCAGCTACGAGCAGTACTTC
-,-,TRBJ2-2,TRBV18,CASSGRADNTGELFF,TGTGCCAGCTCAGGACGGGCAGATAACACCGGGGAGCTGTTTTTT
TRBD2,-,TRBJ2-3,TRBV6-1,CASSGLADPTDTQYF,TGTGCCAGCAGTGGCCTAGCGGACCCCACAGATACGCAGTATTTT
TRBD1,-,TRBJ2-7,TRBV29-1,CSVGQGPSAEQYF,TGCAGCGTTGGACAGGGCCCTTCAGCCGAGCAGTACTTC
TRBD1,-,TRBJ1-4,TRBV5-1,CASSQGQQLEKLFF,TGCGCCAGCAGCCAGGGACAGCAACTCGAAAAACTGTTTTTT
TRBD1,-,TRBJ1-2,TRBV5-6,CASSLWTGVYGYTF,TGTGCCAGCAGCCTATGGACAGGGGTCTATGGCTACACCTTC
TRBD1,-,TRBJ2-7,TRBV29-1,CSVDRDWWHEQYF,TGCAGCGTCGACAGGGATTGGTGGCACGAGCAGTACTTC
TRBD1,few,TRBJ1-5,TRBV15,CATSRAGGLAQHF,TGTGCCACCAGCAGGGCAGGGGGCTTGGCCCAGCATTTT
-,-,TRBJ2-6,TRBV5-4,CASSPPFLNPSSGANVLTF,TGTGCCAGCAGCCCGCCTTTCTTGAATCCGAGCTCTGGGGCCAACGTCCTGACTTTC
-,-,TRBJ1-2,TRBV2,CASSDERLGYGYTF,TGTGCCAGCAGTGACGAAAGGCTGGGGTATGGCTACACCTTC
-,-,TRBJ2-5,TRBV5-4,CASSLLSETQYF,TGTGCCAGCAGCTTGTTGTCCGAGACCCAGTACTTC
TRBD1,-,TRBJ2-1,TRBV6-5,CASSTDRGKYNEQFF,TGTGCCAGCAGTACCGACAGGGGGAAATACAATGAGCAGTTCTTC
-,-,TRBJ1-5,TRBV15,CATSRVWLPGGNQPQHF,TGTGCCACCAGCAGAGTTTGGCTCCCCGGGGGCAATCAGCCCCAGCATTTT
-,-,TRBJ1-2,TRBV5-1,CASSFGFNYGYTF,TGCGCCAGCAGCTTCGGGTTTAACTATGGCTACACCTTC
-,-,TRBJ1-1,TRBV6-5,CASSYGGLRGTEAFF,TGTGCCAGCAGTTACGGAGGTTTACGGGGCACTGAAGCTTTCTTT
-,-,TRBJ1-2,TRBV20-1,CSARVGYGYTF,TGCAGTGCTAGAGTGGGCTATGGCTACACCTTC
-,-,TRBJ1-5,TRBV5-6,CASSLLSEQPQHF,TGTGCCAGCAGCTTGCTATCGGAACAGCCCCAGCATTTT
-,few,TRBJ2-7,TRBV6-1,CASSAAGRYEQYF,TGTGCCAGCAGTGCTGCAGGGCGCTACGAGCAGTACTTC
TRBD1,-,TRBJ1-4,TRBV2,CASSETTGYGKLFF,TGTGCCAGCAGTGAAACGACAGGGTATGGAAAACTGTTTTTT
TRBD1,-,TRBJ2-7,TRBV5-8,CASSLAPTGSYEQYF,TGTGCCAGCAGCTTGGCCCCGACAGGGTCCTACGAGCAGTACTTC
TRBD1,-,TRBJ1-5,TRBV19,CASSRQGGGQPQHF,TGTGCCAGTAGTAGACAGGGAGGAGGGCAGCCCCAGCATTTT
-,-,TRBJ1-6,TRBV5-1,CASRRIVSSYNSPLHF,TGCGCCAGCAGGAGAATAGTCAGCTCCTATAATTCACCCCTCCACTTT
TRBD2,-,TRBJ2-1,TRBV25-1,CASSDVSGSSYNEQFF,TGTGCCAGCAGTGATGTTAGCGGGAGCTCCTACAATGAGCAGTTCTTC
TRBD2,-,TRBJ2-3,TRBV19,CASTAGLVFTDTQYF,TGTGCCAGTACCGCGGGACTAGTTTTCACAGATACGCAGTATTTT
TRBD1,-,TRBJ2-3,TRBV11-2,CASSQRQGNMGDTQYF,TGTGCCAGCAGCCAAAGACAGGGAAATATGGGAGATACGCAGTATTTT
-,-,TRBJ2-3,TRBV5-1,CASSLVDSTDTQYF,TGCGCCAGCAGCTTGGTGGACAGCACAGATACGCAGTATTTT
TRBD1,-,TRBJ1-2,TRBV6-5,CASSYQGADPDGYTF,TGTGCCAGCAGTTACCAGGGGGCAGATCCGGATGGCTACACCTTC
-,-,TRBJ2-3,TRBV19,CATKGGLDTQYF,TGTGCCACGAAAGGGGGTTTGGATACGCAGTATTTT